This record covers a single TCR beta chain. Its target is not known. The record originates from a study of radiotherapy plus CTLA-4 blockade in lung cancer. About the research overall: Objective responses were recorded in 15% to 20% of patients, with disease control recorded in 25% to 40%. Study-wide results and limits: Strongest reported response predictors: early blood clone changes and post-radiation interferon-beta.

In chemo-refractory metastatic non-small-cell lung cancer, patients got ipilimumab CTLA-4 blockade together with focal radiation. Using immunoSEQ multiplex PCR, the repertoire was profiled, and TCRdb retains in-frame clones only, with some absent. The profile shows 81,000 or so clones, under 85% of them singletons. The V end was cut by 5 bases, the J end by 0 bases, with 11 bases between. Looked up from germline, CDR1 is SEHNR and CDR2 is FQNEAQ (reference sequence). The CDR3 is made up of 15 amino acids. The TCR sequence derives from a human donor with non-small cell lung cancer who had stable disease on radiotherapy plus ipilimumab. The sample consisted of peripheral blood, taken from a patient treated with radiotherapy plus ipilimumab. The genes are TRBV7-9 and TRBJ1-5; D is uncertain. The CDR3 loop reads CASSLGKDSNQPQHF. CDR3 nucleotides: TGTGCCAGCAGCCTAGGGAAGGATAGCAATCAGCCCCAGCATTTT.